Listed below are T cell receptor beta chains from one sample, sequenced in a study of blood T cell repertoires in COVID-19. TCRdb's table, derived via immunoSEQ multiplex PCR, lists solely in-frame clones and lacks some. The sample yields hundreds of thousands of clones, approximately 86% seen once. Sequenced material: peripheral blood. The receptors shown here come from a man in his forties with acute or convalescent COVID-19. The CDR3 runs from the conserved cysteine through the conserved F or W. The D gene is left open where the match is weak. Clone size is not always given. Where it is, it says once, few, many or a class for expanded clones.

>-|TRBV19|-|TRBJ2-4
CATLHGAKNIQYF
TGTGCCACACTCCACGGGGCCAAAAACATTCAGTACTTC
>-|TRBV6-5|-|TRBJ2-5
CASSSPRRRQQETQYF
TGTGCCAGCAGTTCCCCCAGGCGAAGACAACAAGAGACCCAGTACTTC
>TRBD2|TRBV27|-|TRBJ2-7
CASSFGLAGAYEQYF
TGTGCCAGCAGTTTTGGACTAGCGGGAGCCTACGAGCAGTACTTC
>-|TRBV6-6|-|TRBJ1-1
CASSVGYTEAFF
TGTGCCAGCAGCGTGGGCTACACTGAAGCTTTCTTT
>TRBD1|TRBV28|-|TRBJ1-4
CASSLLDRVPNEKLFF
TGTGCCAGCAGTTTATTGGACAGGGTTCCTAATGAAAAACTGTTTTTT
>TRBD2|TRBV6-5|-|TRBJ2-1
CASSWTSGTFNEQFF
TGTGCCAGCAGCTGGACTAGCGGAACTTTCAATGAGCAGTTCTTC
>-|TRBV19|-|TRBJ1-4
CASSDFLAEKLFF
TGTGCCAGTAGTGACTTCCTAGCGGAAAAACTGTTTTTT
>TRBD2|TRBV6-1|-|TRBJ2-7
CASSEASPPGLAGVYEQYF
TGTGCCAGCAGTGAAGCATCACCCCCGGGACTAGCGGGAGTCTACGAGCAGTACTTC
>TRBD2|TRBV5-1|-|TRBJ2-7
CASSFSGGTPYEQYF
TGCGCCAGCAGCTTTTCGGGAGGCACCCCCTACGAGCAGTACTTC
>TRBD2|TRBV30|-|TRBJ2-3
CAWDHRAGGPDTQYF
TGTGCCTGGGACCATCGGGCGGGAGGGCCAGATACGCAGTATTTT
>TRBD1|TRBV2|-|TRBJ1-1
CASRDRGALMNTEAFF
TGTGCCAGCCGGGACAGGGGGGCTCTAATGAACACTGAAGCTTTCTTT
>-|TRBV30|medium-sized|TRBJ1-2
CAWSVLLYGYTF
TGTGCCTGGAGTGTGCTGCTATATGGCTACACCTTC
>TRBD2|TRBV7-2|-|TRBJ2-1
CASVISGGAYNEQFF
TGTGCCAGCGTTATAAGCGGGGGCGCCTACAATGAGCAGTTCTTC
>-|TRBV28|-|TRBJ2-7
CASSPAPRREGGHEQYF
TGTGCCAGCAGTCCGGCCCCCCGGAGGGAGGGGGGCCACGAGCAGTACTTC
>-|TRBV10-3|-|TRBJ2-5
CAITEQEGETQYF
TGTGCCATCACCGAGCAGGAGGGGGAGACCCAGTACTTC
>-|TRBV4-1|-|TRBJ1-1
CASSQDNPTERNTEAFF
TGCGCCAGCAGCCAAGATAACCCCACAGAAAGGAACACTGAAGCTTTCTTT
>TRBD1|TRBV4-3|-|TRBJ2-6
CASSKLGQGISGANVLTF
TGCGCCAGCTCTAAACTGGGACAGGGAATCTCTGGGGCCAACGTCCTGACTTTC
>TRBD2|TRBV3-1/TRBV3-2|-|TRBJ2-5
CASSQGTSGGPLETQYF
TGTGCCAGCAGCCAAGGGACTAGCGGGGGGCCGTTAGAGACCCAGTACTTC
>-|TRBV19|-|TRBJ1-5
CASTFRGLGQPQHF
TGTGCCAGTACCTTCAGGGGTTTAGGTCAGCCCCAGCATTTT
>TRBD1|TRBV7-2|-|TRBJ1-1
CASSLTGGGTEAFF
TGTGCCAGCAGCCTCACAGGGGGTGGGACTGAAGCTTTCTTT
>TRBD2|TRBV11-2|once|TRBJ2-3
CASSHRLAGGPDTQYF
TGTGCCAGCAGCCACAGACTAGCGGGGGGGCCAGATACGCAGTATTTT
>-|TRBV5-1|few|TRBJ1-3
CASSLGGEGNTIYF
TGCGCCAGCAGCTTGGGGGGAGAAGGGAACACCATATATTTT
>-|TRBV27|-|TRBJ2-7
CASSLGDFGTDYEQYF
TGTGCCAGCAGTTTAGGGGACTTCGGGACAGACTACGAGCAGTACTTC
>TRBD1|TRBV7-9|-|TRBJ2-1
CASSPTDRVPYNEQFF
TGTGCCAGCAGCCCGACCGACAGGGTCCCCTACAATGAGCAGTTCTTC
>-|TRBV6-6|-|TRBJ1-5
CASTQRGNQPQHF
TGTGCCAGCACCCAGCGCGGGAATCAGCCCCAGCATTTT
>TRBD1|TRBV19|-|TRBJ1-2
CASTFADRAYGYTF
TGTGCCAGTACCTTCGCGGACAGGGCGTATGGCTACACCTTC
>-|TRBV5-1|once|TRBJ1-1
CASSLGGLMNTEAFF
TGCGCCAGCAGCTTGGGGGGCCTAATGAACACTGAAGCTTTCTTT
>-|TRBV29-1|-|TRBJ1-3
CSVSGAGGNTIYF
TGCAGCGTGTCAGGTGCTGGGGGAAACACCATATATTTT
>-|TRBV2|-|TRBJ2-1
CASSRRQGGGYEQFF
TGTGCCAGCAGTCGACGGCAGGGGGGCGGCTATGAGCAGTTCTTC
>-|TRBV25-1|-|TRBJ2-7
CASSESGTETYF
TGTGCCAGCAGTGAATCAGGAACAGAAACGTACTTC
>-|TRBV6-6|-|TRBJ1-5
CASSQDTGVQPQHF
TGTGCCAGCAGTCAGGATACGGGGGTTCAGCCCCAGCATTTT
>-|TRBV29-1|-|TRBJ2-1
CSVHGLESIHEQFF
TGCAGCGTCCACGGCCTAGAGTCAATCCATGAGCAGTTCTTC
>-|TRBV6-1|-|TRBJ1-5
CASSEGRDQPQHF
TGTGCCAGCAGTGAGGGGCGCGATCAGCCCCAGCATTTT
>TRBD2|TRBV9|-|TRBJ2-1
CASSEPPAGGYNEQFF
TGTGCCAGCAGCGAGCCCCCGGCGGGAGGGTACAATGAGCAGTTCTTC
>-|TRBV10-1|-|TRBJ2-1
CASSESVGGRSYNEQFF
TGCGCCAGCAGTGAGTCTGTAGGGGGACGCTCCTACAATGAGCAGTTCTTC
>TRBD1|TRBV5-1|-|TRBJ1-2
CASSLQGTGYTF
TGCGCCAGCAGCTTACAGGGGACTGGCTACACCTTC
>-|TRBV6-5|few|TRBJ2-1
CASRALQGRNEQFF
TGTGCCAGCCGGGCCCTACAGGGAAGAAATGAGCAGTTCTTC
>-|TRBV5-8|-|TRBJ1-2
CASSLGSRETYGYTF
TGTGCCAGCAGCTTGGGGAGCAGGGAAACCTATGGCTACACCTTC
>-|TRBV5-5|-|TRBJ1-3
CASSREAFSGNTIYF
TGTGCCAGCAGCCGGGAAGCCTTCTCTGGAAACACCATATATTTT
>TRBD2|TRBV28|-|TRBJ2-1
CASRPSGKNEQFF
TGTGCCAGCCGACCTAGCGGGAAGAATGAGCAGTTCTTC
>-|TRBV18|-|TRBJ2-7
CASSPLSGDPAGEQYF
TGTGCCAGCTCACCCCTTAGCGGCGATCCGGCAGGCGAGCAGTACTTC
>TRBD1|TRBV18|-|TRBJ2-2
CASSPTDLSGTGVTGELFF
TGTGCCAGCTCACCTACTGACCTATCCGGGACAGGGGTAACCGGGGAGCTGTTTTTT
>-|TRBV21-1|-|TRBJ1-3
CASTKGGDTIYF
TGTGCCAGCACTAAAGGGGGAGACACCATATATTTT
>-|TRBV7-2|-|TRBJ2-3
CASSSVSAGASTDTQYF
TGTGCCAGCAGCTCAGTTAGCGCGGGGGCAAGCACAGATACGCAGTATTTT
>-|TRBV10-3|-|TRBJ1-3
CAISGGWQGPGNTIYF
TGTGCCATCAGTGGAGGGTGGCAGGGGCCTGGAAACACCATATATTTT
>-|TRBV4-1|-|TRBJ1-1
CASSQDEGSGRTAFF
TGCGCCAGCAGCCAAGATGAGGGCAGTGGAAGGACAGCTTTCTTT
>-|TRBV7-2|-|TRBJ1-5
CASSLVGTAGEGQHF
TGTGCCAGCAGCCTGGTGGGGACCGCTGGGGAGGGCCAGCATTTT
>-|TRBV5-1|-|TRBJ2-1
CASSGGTRWREQFF
TGCGCCAGCAGCGGCGGGACGCGCTGGCGTGAGCAGTTCTTC
>TRBD2|TRBV5-5|once|TRBJ2-1
CASSRPPGRGGTYNEQFF
TGTGCCAGCAGCCGACCTCCGGGACGCGGGGGGACCTACAATGAGCAGTTCTTC
>TRBD2|TRBV10-2|-|TRBJ2-3
CASTRLAGGADTQYF
TGCGCCAGCACCAGACTAGCGGGGGGAGCAGATACGCAGTATTTT
>TRBD2|TRBV18|-|TRBJ2-1
CASSPLAGGFYNEQFF
TGTGCCAGCTCACCACTAGCGGGAGGTTTCTACAATGAGCAGTTCTTC
>-|TRBV19|-|TRBJ2-3
CASSIQTRLPADTQYF
TGTGCCAGTAGTATCCAAACCCGACTGCCTGCAGATACGCAGTATTTT
>TRBD1|TRBV7-2|once|TRBJ2-2
CASSQRQGGVTGELFF
TGTGCCAGCAGCCAGAGACAGGGGGGGGTCACCGGGGAGCTGTTTTTT
>-|TRBV27|-|TRBJ1-5
CASSSRGDSNQPQHF
TGTGCCAGCAGTTCTAGAGGTGATAGCAATCAGCCCCAGCATTTT
>-|TRBV4-3|-|TRBJ1-5
CASSQATGQDQPQHF
TGCGCCAGCAGCCAAGCCACAGGGCAAGATCAGCCCCAGCATTTT
>TRBD2|TRBV10-3|-|TRBJ2-1
CAITSGRVLANEQFF
TGTGCCATCACGAGCGGGAGAGTGCTTGCCAATGAGCAGTTCTTC